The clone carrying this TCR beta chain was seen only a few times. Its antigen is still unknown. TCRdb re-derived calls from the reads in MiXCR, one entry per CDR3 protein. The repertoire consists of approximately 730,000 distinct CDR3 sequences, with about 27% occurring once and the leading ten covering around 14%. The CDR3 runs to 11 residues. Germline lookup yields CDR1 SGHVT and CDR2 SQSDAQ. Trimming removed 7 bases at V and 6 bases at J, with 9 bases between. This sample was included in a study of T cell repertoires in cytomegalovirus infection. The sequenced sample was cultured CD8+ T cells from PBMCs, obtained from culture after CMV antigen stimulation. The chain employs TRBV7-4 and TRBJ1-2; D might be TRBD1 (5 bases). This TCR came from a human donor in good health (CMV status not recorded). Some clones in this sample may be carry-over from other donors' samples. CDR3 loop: CASKGRDGYTF. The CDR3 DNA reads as TGTGCCAGCAAGGGGCGCGATGGCTACACCTTC.